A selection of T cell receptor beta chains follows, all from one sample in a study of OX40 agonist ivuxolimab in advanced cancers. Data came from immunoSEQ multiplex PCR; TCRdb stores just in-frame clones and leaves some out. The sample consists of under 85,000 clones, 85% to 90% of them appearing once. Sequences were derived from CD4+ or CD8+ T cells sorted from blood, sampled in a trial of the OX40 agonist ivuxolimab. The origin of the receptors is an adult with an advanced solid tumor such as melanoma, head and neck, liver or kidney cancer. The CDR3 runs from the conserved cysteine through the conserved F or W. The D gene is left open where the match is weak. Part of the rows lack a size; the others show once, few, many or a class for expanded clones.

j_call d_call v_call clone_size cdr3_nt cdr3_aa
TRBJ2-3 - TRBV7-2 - TGTGCCAGCAGCCACCCTGAACAGGGCGTAGATACGCAGTATTTT CASSHPEQGVDTQYF
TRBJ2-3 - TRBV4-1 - TGCGCCAGCAGCCAAGATTTGCAGGGATTGAATACGCAGTATTTT CASSQDLQGLNTQYF
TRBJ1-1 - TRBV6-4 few TGTGCCAGCAGTGCCCGGGAAGAGACTGAAGCTTTCTTT CASSAREETEAFF
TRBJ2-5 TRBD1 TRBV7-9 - TGTGCCAGCAGCTCTCGGGACAGGGGAGGGGAGACCCAGTACTTC CASSSRDRGGETQYF
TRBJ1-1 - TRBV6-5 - TGTGCCAGCAGTTACTCGAGGGTCACTGAAGCTTTCTTT CASSYSRVTEAFF
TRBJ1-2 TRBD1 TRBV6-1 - TGTGCCAGCAGTGAAATGAAACGGGTCGACAGGGCTAACTATGGCTACACCTTC CASSEMKRVDRANYGYTF
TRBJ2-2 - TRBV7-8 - TGTGCCAGCAGCCCCCCGGGGTTGAACACCGGGGAGCTGTTTTTT CASSPPGLNTGELFF
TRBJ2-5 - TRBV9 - TGTGCCAGCAGCGTAGATAGCTCAGGGACCGGGACCCAGTACTTC CASSVDSSGTGTQYF
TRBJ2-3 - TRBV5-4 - TGTGCCAGCAGCTTGAGGAATACCCTGGACGCAGATACGCAGTATTTT CASSLRNTLDADTQYF
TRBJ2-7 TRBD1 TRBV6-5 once TGTGCCAGCAGTCCGTTCGGACAGGTATCCTACGAGCAGTACTTC CASSPFGQVSYEQYF
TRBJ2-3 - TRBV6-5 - TGTGCCAGCAGTTACTCGCAGGTTTTAGTAGATACGCAGTATTTT CASSYSQVLVDTQYF
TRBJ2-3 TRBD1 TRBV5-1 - TGCGCCAGCAGCCGGACAGGGGCCGCAGATACGCAGTATTTT CASSRTGAADTQYF
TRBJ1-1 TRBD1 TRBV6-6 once TGTGCCAGCAGTTACTTTGGACAGGGGGCTTCTGAAGCTTTCTTT CASSYFGQGASEAFF
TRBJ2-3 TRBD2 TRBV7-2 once TGTGCCAGCAGCGTCGGGAGGGGGAGAAGCACAGATACGCAGTATTTT CASSVGRGRSTDTQYF
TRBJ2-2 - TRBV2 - TGTGCCTCTCGAGGGAGTGGTCCCGGGGAGCTGTTTTTT CASRGSGPGELFF
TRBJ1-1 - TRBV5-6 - TGTGCCAGCAGCTTGGATCGGGTGAACACTGAAGCTTTCTTT CASSLDRVNTEAFF
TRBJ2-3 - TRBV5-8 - TGTGCCAGCAGCTGGGAACAAACCACAGATACGCAGTATTTT CASSWEQTTDTQYF
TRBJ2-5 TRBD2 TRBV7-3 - TGTGCCAGCAGCCCTTCCGCGGGGGACCAAGAGACCCAGTACTTC CASSPSAGDQETQYF
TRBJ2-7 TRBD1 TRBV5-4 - TGTGCCAGCAGCTTGGGGGGGACAGGGACCTACGAGCAGTACTTC CASSLGGTGTYEQYF
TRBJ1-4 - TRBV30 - TGTGCCTGGAGGCAGGGGAGGAAGGAAAAACTGTTTTTT CAWRQGRKEKLFF
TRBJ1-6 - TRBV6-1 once TGTGCCAGCAGGATTTCGAAGGGCTATAATTCACCCCTCCACTTT CASRISKGYNSPLHF
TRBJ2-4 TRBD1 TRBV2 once TGTGCCAGCAGTCCGGGACAGGGCATGATAGGCAAAAACATTCAGTACTTC CASSPGQGMIGKNIQYF
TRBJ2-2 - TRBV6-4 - TGTGCCAGCAGTGACATTCCGAACACCGGGGAGCTGTTTTTT CASSDIPNTGELFF
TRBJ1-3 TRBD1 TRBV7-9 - TGTGCCAGCAGCTCCACAGGGGGTGGAAACACCATATATTTT CASSSTGGGNTIYF
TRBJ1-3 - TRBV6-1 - TGTGCCAGCAGTTCTCGACAGGTCCAAGGAAACACCATATATTTT CASSSRQVQGNTIYF
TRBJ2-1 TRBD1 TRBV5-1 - TGCGCCAGCAGCTTGGGGACAGGGGCTTACTCCTACAATGAGCAGTTCTTC CASSLGTGAYSYNEQFF
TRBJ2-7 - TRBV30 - TGTGCCCTCGTGATCGGGGGTTTCACCTACGAGCAGTACTTC CALVIGGFTYEQYF
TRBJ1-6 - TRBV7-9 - TGTGCCAGCAGCTTTCCGGATTCACCCCTCCACTTT CASSFPDSPLHF
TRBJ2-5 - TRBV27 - TGTGCCAGCAGTTTTGGGCAGACCCAGTACTTC CASSFGQTQYF
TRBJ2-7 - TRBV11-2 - TGTGCCAGCAGCCTTTGGACAGCCTACGAGCAGTACTTC CASSLWTAYEQYF
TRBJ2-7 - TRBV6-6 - TGTGCCAGCAGAAGACCTCAGGGATCCTACGAGCAGTACTTC CASRRPQGSYEQYF